Presented here are 31 T cell receptor beta chains from one specimen sequenced in a study of blood T cell repertoires in COVID-19. Libraries were prepared by immunoSEQ multiplex PCR; TCRdb keeps only in-frame clonotypes and omits some of them. In the table there are about 380,000 clones, roughly 91% of which are singletons. The sample consisted of PBMCs or T cells enriched from blood (not recorded which). The receptors derive from a woman between 18 and 29 years old who had recovered from COVID-19.

This chain links TRBV6-1 with TRBJ1-1; D call uncertain. Trimming pared 3 bases from V and 10 bases from J, leaving 12 bases between. Germline V CDR1 and CDR2: MNHNS, SASEGT. The CDR3 sequence is 12 residues long. The CDR3 here is CASSEAGRVAFF. In nucleotides, the CDR3 is TGTGCCAGCAGTGAGGCGGGTCGGGTAGCTTTCTTT.

The V and J genes are TRBV15 and TRBJ2-7, with D possibly being TRBD2 (6 bases). CDR3 length: 17 residues. Trimming pared 5 bases from V and 5 bases from J, leaving 25 bases between. CDR1 is LNHNV and CDR2 is YYDKDF in the germline V gene (reference sequence). The CDR3 nucleotides are TGTGCCACCAGCCGCCACCCCGAGGACGGGGGAATGGACGAGCAGTACTTC. It specifies CATSRHPEDGGMDEQYF.

The V and J genes are TRBV7-9 and TRBJ1-1; D not certain. From germline, CDR1 is SEHNR and CDR2 FQNEAQ (reference sequence). Trimming took 6 bases from V and 1 from J, leaving 18 bases between them. The CDR3 has 16 residues. CDR3 bases: TGTGCCAGCAGTGAGTTGAGAGGTTATGGGAACACTGAAGCTTTCTTT. Amino acids: CASSELRGYGNTEAFF.

The chain links TRBV29-1 to TRBJ1-3; no clear D. Germline CDR1 is SQVTM and CDR2 is ANQGSEA. The CDR3 is made up of 19 amino acids. V lost 0 bases, J lost 4 bases, and 25 bases lay in between. The CDR3 loop reads CSVEDRPGAGRGSGNTIYF. The CDR3 nucleotides read TGCAGCGTTGAAGATCGACCAGGAGCGGGCCGAGGGTCCGGAAACACCATATATTTT.

V gene TRBV5-8 combines with J gene TRBJ1-2, with TRBD1 identical over 8 bases. Per germline, CDR1 SGHTS and CDR2 YDEGEE. V lost 3 bases, J lost 2 bases, and 6 bases stayed unmatched. The CDR3 has 15 residues. CDR3 sequence reads: CASSSTDRGNYGYTF. Written as DNA, the CDR3 is TGTGCCAGCAGCTCCACAGACAGGGGCAACTATGGCTACACCTTC.

Regarding this clone: Other DNA variants within this sample encode the same CDR3. The chain has TRBV5-1 and TRBJ2-2; possible D gene TRBD2, 5 bases. Germline loops: CDR1 SGHRS, CDR2 YFSETQ. This CDR3 region has 14 residues. With 3 bases removed from V and 0 bases from J, the gap between germline ends came to 6 bases. The CDR3 region is CASSSGTNTGELFF. CDR3 nucleotide sequence: TGCGCCAGCAGCTCGGGGACGAACACCGGGGAGCTGTTTTTT.

The V and J genes are TRBV6-2 or TRBV6-3 and TRBJ1-1; 9 nucleotides agree with TRBD1. Germline V lookup: CDR1 MNHEY, CDR2 SVGEGT. The trim removed 5 bases at V and 3 bases at J, leaving 7 bases unmatched. CDR3 length: 15 amino acids. CDR3 sequence (DNA): TGTGCCAGCAGTCTCCGGGACAGGGTCCACACTGAAGCTTTCTTT. Translated: CASSLRDRVHTEAFF.

This clone was detected ten times or more. The chain has TRBV27 and TRBJ2-2; D perhaps matches TRBD1 (7 bases). CDR1 and CDR2 (germline): MNHEY, SMNVEV (reference sequence). The length of the CDR3 is 17 residues. The V end lost 2 bases, the J end lost 6 bases, and 19 bases lay between the germline ends. For the CDR3, the DNA is TGTGCCAGCAGTTTAGGGGACTTGACAGGGATGGCCGGGGAGCTGTTTTTT. Translation: CASSLGDLTGMAGELFF.

The rearrangement uses TRBV11-3 and TRBJ2-1; 9 bases agree with TRBD2. The CDR3 consists of 15 residues. V lost 5 bases, J lost 4 bases, and 6 bases stayed unmatched. Germline-derived CDR1 and CDR2 are SGHNT and YENEEA. CDR3 in amino acids: CASSRGGGGYNEQFF. DNA for the CDR3: TGTGCCAGCAGCCGCGGGGGGGGCGGGTACAATGAGCAGTTCTTC.

The V gene is TRBV6-5, the J gene TRBJ1-2; 8 bases are a match to TRBD1. Germline CDR1 is MNHEY and CDR2 is SVGAGI. V lost 6 bases to trimming and J lost 0 bases; unmatched junction nucleotides: 6. This CDR3 comprises 15 residues. CDR3 amino acids: CASRPRQGPNYGYTF. The CDR3 DNA follows: TGTGCCAGCAGACCTAGACAGGGGCCTAACTATGGCTACACCTTC.

V gene TRBV30 combines with J gene TRBJ1-1; 7 positions agree with TRBD1. This CDR3 spans 11 amino acids. Germline V CDR1 and CDR2: GTSNPN, SVGIG (reference sequence). V lost 3 bases, J lost 14 bases, and 9 bases stayed unmatched. CDR3 loop: CAWRGGTEYFF. CDR3 nucleotide sequence: TGTGCCTGGAGGGGCGGGACAGAATACTTCTTT.

The rearrangement links TRBV6-6 to TRBJ2-7, with a tentative D call TRBD1 (5 bases). The CDR3 runs 14 residues. With 6 bases removed from V and 3 bases from J, the gap between germline ends came to 15 bases. Germline CDR1 and CDR2: MNHNY and SVGAGI (reference sequence). CDR3 protein: CASSPPPTDYEQYF. The CDR3 coding sequence is TGTGCCAGCAGCCCCCCCCCGACAGACTACGAGCAGTACTTC.

The chain uses TRBV5-1 and TRBJ2-5; 8 bases are a match to TRBD2. There are 15 residues in the CDR3. V trimming: 1 base; J trimming: 5 bases; junction bases outside the gene matches: 7. The germline CDR1 and CDR2 sequences are SGHRS and YFSETQ. CDR3 nucleotides: TGCGCCAGCAGCTTGAACGGGGGGGTAAAGGAGACCCAGTACTTC. Amino acid sequence: CASSLNGGVKETQYF.

This chain joins TRBV5-1 and TRBJ1-3, with unresolved D. CDR1 SGHRS and CDR2 YFSETQ come from the germline V gene. The CDR3 consists of 15 residues. The V gene lost 4 bases and the J gene lost 1 base, with 12 bases spanning the gap. The CDR3 here is CASSRGAESGNTIYF. The CDR3 DNA is TGCGCCAGCAGCCGCGGAGCTGAGTCTGGAAACACCATATATTTT.

The genes are TRBV6-1 and TRBJ1-3; D call uncertain. V lost 0 bases and J lost 0, with 9 bases in between. This CDR3 has 16 amino acids. The germline CDR1 and CDR2 sequences are MNHNS and SASEGT. The CDR3 loop is CASSEASSRSGNTIYF. As DNA, the CDR3 is TGTGCCAGCAGTGAAGCGAGCTCCCGCTCTGGAAACACCATATATTTT.

This clone was counted once. The rearrangement links TRBV15 to TRBJ1-2; TRBD1 agrees at 7 bases. Germline V CDR1 and CDR2: LNHNV, YYDKDF (reference sequence). V shed 8 bases and J 4 bases; nucleotides not matched to a gene: 13. CDR3 length: 15 residues. The chain's CDR3 is CATLDRDSSSYGYTF. Here the CDR3 DNA reads TGTGCCACCCTTGACAGGGATTCATCAAGCTATGGCTACACCTTC.

In its sample, this clone was seen a few times. The chain employs TRBV6-2 or TRBV6-3 and TRBJ1-3; D remains unclear. This CDR3 contains 17 residues. Trimming removed 2 bases at V and 4 bases at J, with 18 bases between. Germline CDR1 reads MNHEY; CDR2 reads SVGEGT. The CDR3 loop is CASSYHKTAGAGNTIYF. The CDR3, as DNA: TGTGCCAGCAGTTACCATAAGACGGCCGGAGCCGGAAACACCATATATTTT.

About this clone: One end of the junction fails to match germline, which may point to a read error. The chain combines TRBV12-3 or TRBV12-4 with TRBJ1-5; D not certain. CDR3 size: 13 residues. DNA of the CDR3: TGTGCCAGCAGCCTAGCGAGCAGTCAGCCCCAGCATTTT. It codes for CASSLASSQPQHF.

This clone turned up a few times. The chain couples TRBV28 to TRBJ1-6; D is uncertain. CDR3 length equals 14 residues. Trimming left V 5 bases short and J 9 bases short, with 14 bases between. In germline, CDR1 is MDHEN, CDR2 SYDVKM. The CDR3 loop is CASSREGPGSPLHF. In DNA, the CDR3 is TGTGCCAGCAGTCGGGAGGGCCCGGGTTCACCCCTCCACTTT. Using reference TRBV28 and TRBJ1-6 for the parts outside the CDR3, the full variable domain is DVKVTQSSRYLVKRTGEKVFLECVQDMDHENMFWYRQDPGLGLRLIYFSYDVKMKEKGDIPEGYSVSREKKERFSLILESASTNQTSMYLCASSREGPGSPLHFGNGTRLTVT.

The chain couples TRBV6-2 or TRBV6-3 to TRBJ2-5; 8 bases are a match to TRBD1. The V segment lost 3 bases and the J segment 5 bases; nucleotides outside the gene matches: 14. This CDR3 has 17 amino acids. The germline V gene has CDR1 MNHEY and CDR2 SVGEGT. DNA of the CDR3: TGTGCCAGCAGTTATAGATTGGTTCCACAGGGGGACGAGACCCAGTACTTC. Its translation is CASSYRLVPQGDETQYF.

V usage is TRBV6-5 and J usage is TRBJ2-5; 11 bases map to TRBD1. Germline lookup yields CDR1 MNHEY and CDR2 SVGAGI. The V gene end was trimmed by 1 base and the J gene end by 4 bases; junction bases not matched to a gene: 5. The CDR3 runs to 16 residues. CDR3 coding DNA: TGTGCCAGCAGTTACTGGAGGACAGGGGGCCTAGAGACCCAGTACTTC. Encoded protein: CASSYWRTGGLETQYF.

The V call is TRBV6-1, the J call TRBJ1-6; no reliable D call. The CDR3 spans 17 residues. CDR1 is MNHNS, CDR2 SASEGT, per germline. Trimming left V 3 bases short and J 0 bases short, with 12 bases between. The CDR3 reads CASSEWQARSYNSPLHF. In DNA, the CDR3 is TGTGCCAGCAGTGAGTGGCAGGCGCGCTCCTATAATTCACCCCTCCACTTT.

The rearrangement links TRBV7-8 to TRBJ1-2; D unclear. V lost 4 bases and J 5 bases, leaving 11 bases between the germline ends. Germline assignment: CDR1 SGHVS and CDR2 FQNEAQ. The CDR3 has 13 residues. CDR3 DNA: TGTGCCAGCAGCTACCCCGGGGATTATGGCTACACCTTC. Its protein is CASSYPGDYGYTF. The full variable domain, in which reference TRBV7-8 and TRBJ1-2 provide the parts outside the CDR3, is GAGVSQSPRYKVAKRGQDVALRCDPISGHVSLFWYQQALGQGPEFLTYFQNEAQLDKSGLPSDRFFAERPEGSVSTLKIQRTQQEDSAVYLCASSYPGDYGYTFGSGTRLTVV.

This clone was recorded once. V gene TRBV27 combines with J gene TRBJ2-1, with 10 bases aligning to TRBD2. The J segment lost 4 bases and the V segment lost 3 bases, leaving 6 bases of the junction unmatched. CDR3 length: 16 residues. CDR1 is MNHEY and CDR2 is SMNVEV in the germline V gene (reference sequence). CDR3 bases: TGTGCCAGCAGTTTCCTAGCGGGGGCTAGGTACAATGAGCAGTTCTTC. The encoded protein is CASSFLAGARYNEQFF.

The genes are TRBV21-1 and TRBJ1-5; TRBD1, the table's D call, was not compared with the DNA. TRBV21-1 is labeled a pseudogene. This CDR3 comprises 16 residues. The DNA of the CDR3 is TGTGCCAGCAGCAAATTAACAGAATATAGCAATCAGCCCCAGCATTTT. It specifies CASSKLTEYSNQPQHF.

This clone was recorded only once. The rearrangement joins TRBV7-3 to TRBJ2-5, with TRBD2 as a possible D gene (7 bases). Near its end, the DNA agrees better with TRBJ2-7, so the J call may be wrong. The germline V gene encodes CDR1 SGHTA and CDR2 FQGTGA. CDR3 length: 15 residues. As DNA, the CDR3 is TGTGCCAGCAGTCACGTCGGCGGGGGCAACTACGAGCAGTACTTC. It is translated as CASSHVGGGNYEQYF.

The chain carries TRBV18 and TRBJ1-4; unclear D gene. V was clipped by 1 base and J by 12 bases, with 6 bases between them. CDR1 KGHSH and CDR2 LQKENI come from the germline V gene. The CDR3 is 11 residues long. Here the CDR3 reads CASSPRGQLFF. CDR3 nucleotide sequence: TGTGCCAGCTCACCACGAGGTCAACTGTTTTTT.

The gene calls are TRBV15 and TRBJ1-2; a possible D gene is TRBD1 (6 bases). From germline, CDR1 is LNHNV and CDR2 YYDKDF (reference sequence). CDR3 size: 15 residues. Trimming shortened V by 3 bases and J by 4 bases, and 15 bases separated the two germline ends. The CDR3 DNA follows: TGTGCCACCAGCAGTAATACAGGGTTGGCCTATGGCTACACCTTC. Its translation: CATSSNTGLAYGYTF.

CDR3 DNA sequence: TGTGCCAGCAGCCCCGGACTAGCGGGGGGGGGTAAGTTCTTC. This encodes CASSPGLAGGGKFF. J is TRBJ2-1 and V is TRBV6-2 or TRBV6-3, with 15 positions matching TRBD2. V was clipped by 6 bases and J by 14 bases; unmatched bases: 8. CDR3 length: 14 amino acids. Germline CDR1 MNHEY, CDR2 SVGEGT.

V and J are TRBV5-4 and TRBJ1-6, with D possibly matching TRBD1 (6 bases). The CDR3 is 15 amino acids. V lost 5 bases, J lost 0 bases, and 9 bases lay in between. CDR1 and CDR2 from the germline V gene are SGHNT and YYREEE (reference sequence). The CDR3 protein is CASSTTGSYNSPLHF. As DNA, the CDR3 is TGTGCCAGCAGTACGACAGGCTCCTATAATTCACCCCTCCACTTT.

V is TRBV3-1 (or the pseudogene TRBV3-2) and J is TRBJ2-3; TRBD2 agrees at 11 bases. The CDR3 totals 14 residues. The germline V gene has CDR1 LGHDT and CDR2 YNNKEL (reference sequence). V was pared by 4 bases and J by 10 bases, with 7 bases of the junction left unmatched. The CDR3 reads CASSLAGGPLAQYF. CDR3 nucleotide sequence: TGTGCCAGCAGCCTAGCGGGGGGGCCTCTGGCGCAGTATTTT.